One and the same sample provided the 4 T cell receptor beta chains below, sequenced in a study of molecular identifiers for immune sequencing clone quantification. In TCRdb, the PCR reads were re-called with MiXCR into one record per CDR3 protein. The sample holds 62,000 or so distinct CDR3 sequences, over 15% seen once. The sequenced sample consisted of naive CD8+ T cells from blood, with Jurkat cell RNA spiked in. The sample's subset: FACS-sorted CD8+CD4-CCR7+CD45RA+ naive T cells. These TCRs come from a human donor in good health. Some libraries in this study had Jurkat cell RNA spiked in.

This clonotype has only one observation. A read error may produce the germline difference seen at one junction end. The CDR3 protein is CAISDFRGTEAFF. CDR3 bases: TGTGCCATCAGTGATTTTCGGGGCACCGAAGCTTTCTTT. The rearrangement links TRBV24-1 to TRBJ1-1, with D possibly TRBD1 on 5 matching bases. Germline V gene sequence: CDR1 KGHDR, CDR2 SFDVKD. The CDR3 totals 13 residues.

This clonotype was recorded at least ten times. The chain recombines TRBV7-8 with TRBJ2-3, with 12 bases fitting TRBD2. Germline V CDR1 and CDR2: SGHVS, FQNEAQ. The trim removed 4 bases at V and 1 base at J, leaving 3 bases unmatched. This CDR3 is built from 16 residues. The CDR3 sequence: CASSSRTSGGTDTQYF. The CDR3 coding sequence is TGTGCCAGCAGCTCGAGGACTAGCGGGGGCACAGATACGCAGTATTTT.

This clonotype appeared many times. The rearrangement links TRBV27 to TRBJ1-4; 8 nucleotides agree with TRBD1. CDR1 is MNHEY and CDR2 is SMNVEV in the germline V gene (reference sequence). V was clipped by 3 bases and J by 2 bases; unmatched bases: 2. CDR3 length equals 15 residues. The CDR3 nucleotides are TGTGCCAGCAGTTTGTCAGGGGGCACTAATGAAAAACTGTTTTTT. The encoded protein is CASSLSGGTNEKLFF.

This clonotype was recorded once. A much larger clone differs from this one at a single base, so this may be a read error. V and J are TRBV5-4 and TRBJ2-3, with 8 nucleotides matching TRBD1. J gave up 5 bases and V 5 bases, and 7 bases lay outside the gene matches. Germline values: CDR1 SGHNT, CDR2 YYREEE (reference sequence). This CDR3 comprises 14 residues. CDR3 sequence: CASRRGQGIDTQYF. The CDR3 nucleotides read TGTGCCAGCAGACGTGGACAGGGTATAGATACGCAGTATTTT.